This T cell receptor beta chain was captured in a study of T cells in Graves' hyperthyroidism and ophthalmopathy (dated by TCRdb to about 2019). Looking at the study overall: Peripheral blood was collected at initial diagnosis, before any treatment. Following sampling, methimazole starting at 30 mg daily was given to hyperthyroidism patients, and high-dose intravenous methylprednisolone was given to ophthalmopathy patients. In addition, the study compared T-cell repertoires in thyroid tissue and in blood from roughly six Graves' hyperthyroidism patients. To identify TCR V-J signatures that set the groups apart, the researchers used a discovery cohort of 95 to 100 patients, made up of approximately 43 with Graves' ophthalmopathy and 57 with stable Graves' hyperthyroidism. An independent validation cohort of some 18 hyperthyroidism patients and roughly 16 patients who later progressed to ophthalmopathy tested prospective prediction of ophthalmopathy. According to the paper, TCR Vbeta CDR3 sequencing was carried out on 120 to 150 peripheral blood samples, which came from 40 to 45 ophthalmopathy, 80 or so hyperthyroidism and roughly 17 progressor patients. The roughly 90 discovery patients were divided at random into training and test sets in a 7:3 ratio.

Notes on this clonotype: Its antigen specificity is not known. Per-base quality was not reported, and no clone a single base away is much larger than it.

The germline V gene yields SGHTA for CDR1 and FQGNSA for CDR2. Trimming costs V 1 base and J 5 bases, and their ends lie 12 bases apart. The CDR3 runs 14 amino acids, cysteine and phenylalanine included. Of the read, only the CDR3 DNA is kept; its 42 bases are in frame from base 1. The TCR beta CDR3 regions were amplified from the RNA transcripts. The first round of RT-PCR for the TCR CDR3 was performed with the HTBI primer set and the Qiagen OneStep RT-PCR kit. A second multiplex PCR round built the libraries, followed by size selection and purification. Paired-end sequencing of the libraries was performed with 100 bp reads on an Illumina HiSeq2000. Per the original workflow: SOAPnuke was used to process the raw data, with reads discarded if the reads contained adapters or uncalled bases, had a mean Phred below 15, or lacked an exact constant-primer or identifier match. High-quality paired reads were merged with COPE v1.2.5, and unique nucleotide sequences were defined as clonotypes. MiTCR v1.1 was used to align the clonotypes against IMGT TRBV, TRBD and TRBJ reference segments. Only V-J combinations with frequency above 0.0001, covering 98% to 99.2% of repertoires, were analysed. The TCS score was defined as F50 (clonal expansion) divided by E x V (chaos), with BLOSUM62-based TCRdist calculated between CDR3 peptides within each V-J. Welch's t-statistics and random forest reduced some 510 V-J features to some 14, which were used in a naive Bayes classifier (R e1071). TCRdb reran the public reads through fastp at Q25 and MiXCR, keeping productive beta chains. CDR3 protein duplicates are merged, each entry listing the most common genes and DNA. None of the V and J calls come from the authors' own analysis; TCRdb made them. For this sample there are roughly 640,000 distinct CDR3 sequences; more than 15% appear just once. The ten largest account for around 3.3% of the sample.

Study-wide conclusions, independent of this receptor: During validation, the model predicted progression to ophthalmopathy a median of about 6.5 months ahead of onset, with around 70% sensitivity and 72.22% specificity. Sample size was not statistically predetermined, and blinding of investigators to group allocation was not performed. Ophthalmopathy was separated from stable hyperthyroidism by a 13 V-J signature model, with about 86% sensitivity and 81% to 82% specificity obtained in cross-validation and 80%/75% obtained in testing. Most expanded thyroid clonotypes (frequency above 0.001) were also detected in blood, suggesting blood repertoires may reflect thyroid immune responses.

Ophthalmopathy patients had moderately to severely active disease, Clinical Activity Score of at least 3, NOSPECS grade of at least 4, and duration under 3 months. The study excluded patients with uncontrolled infections, other autoimmune diseases, pregnancy or lactation. Diagnoses relied on clinical symptoms, serum thyroxine and TRAb, thyroid ultrasound and orbital computed tomography. PBMCs were isolated from approximately 10 ml of fresh peripheral blood by Ficoll-Paque density gradient centrifugation. Trizol reagent was used to extract total RNA, and RNA quality was then checked on an Agilent 2100 Bioanalyzer.

The sequence is built from TRBV7-2 and TRBJ2-7; confidence is insufficient to name the D gene. This sequence was found in a woman aged 40-49 years with Graves' ophthalmopathy. The sequencing input was blood. The DNA sequence is as follows: TGTGCCAGCAGCTTAGGGGTCGGATCGGACGAGCAGTACTTC. Translated, it gives CASSLGVGSDEQYF.